Listed below are T cell receptor beta chains from one sample, sequenced in a study of T cell responses to AZD1222 COVID-19 vaccine. The data were produced by immunoSEQ multiplex PCR, yet TCRdb's version contains in-frame clones alone and is incomplete. The sample yields 160,000 or so clones, approximately 90% seen once. This specimen was peripheral blood, taken after recovery from COVID-19. These receptors all come from an adult who had recovered from COVID-19. The CDR3 runs from the conserved cysteine through the conserved F or W. D genes are given only for firm matches. Not all rows give a size; the values are once, few, many and, for expanded clones, a class.

NA	16	NA	TRBV27	TRBJ1-3	CASSLEQGSHENTIYF	TGTGCCAGCAGTTTAGAACAGGGTAGCCATGAAAACACCATATATTTT
NA	18	TRBD2	TRBV11-2	TRBJ2-7	CASSLVGTSGGSTYEQYF	TGTGCCAGCAGCTTAGTCGGGACTAGCGGGGGTTCCACCTACGAGCAGTACTTC
NA	16	NA	TRBV6-1	TRBJ1-5	CASSDLSMADYQPQHF	TGTGCCAGCAGTGATTTGTCTATGGCGGATTATCAGCCCCAGCATTTT
NA	14	TRBD1	TRBV4-3	TRBJ2-7	CASSQRQGAREQYF	TGCGCCAGCAGCCAAAGGCAGGGGGCAAGAGAGCAGTACTTC
NA	20	TRBD2	TRBV12-5	TRBJ2-4	CASGLDGLAGGPLAKNIQYF	TGTGCTAGTGGTTTGGACGGACTAGCGGGGGGGCCGTTAGCCAAAAACATTCAGTACTTC
NA	14	TRBD1	TRBV4-2	TRBJ1-1	CASSQEQGGTEAFF	TGTGCCAGCAGCCAAGAGCAGGGGGGTACTGAAGCTTTCTTT
NA	13	NA	TRBV28	TRBJ2-6	CASSRSGANVLTF	TGTGCCAGCAGTCGTTCTGGGGCCAACGTCCTGACTTTC
once	12	TRBD1	TRBV10-3	TRBJ1-1	CAIRMDRGEAFF	TGTGCCATCAGAATGGACAGGGGTGAAGCTTTCTTT
NA	15	NA	TRBV27	TRBJ2-7	CASRPGASGSYEQYF	TGTGCCAGCAGACCGGGAGCTAGTGGCTCCTACGAGCAGTACTTC
NA	14	TRBD1	TRBV25-1	TRBJ2-7	CASSEAGQAGEQYF	TGTGCCAGCAGTGAGGCGGGACAGGCTGGCGAGCAGTACTTC
few	16	NA	TRBV4-3	TRBJ1-6	CASSQESGAWGSPLHF	TGCGCCAGCAGCCAAGAATCAGGGGCTTGGGGTTCACCCCTCCACTTT
NA	15	TRBD1	TRBV10-3	TRBJ2-2	CAISLGQGTTGELFF	TGTGCCATCAGCCTAGGACAGGGTACCACCGGGGAGCTGTTTTTT
NA	16	NA	TRBV19	TRBJ1-1	CATKRGQGHFYTEAFF	TGTGCCACCAAACGGGGTCAGGGGCATTTTTACACTGAAGCTTTCTTT
NA	15	TRBD1	TRBV29-1	TRBJ1-1	CSVGQGWGMNTEAFF	TGCAGCGTCGGACAGGGGTGGGGGATGAACACTGAAGCTTTCTTT
NA	15	TRBD1	TRBV7-3	TRBJ1-4	CASSSGTGQNEKLFF	TGTGCCAGCAGCTCGGGGACAGGTCAGAATGAAAAACTGTTTTTT
once	16	TRBD1	TRBV9	TRBJ2-5	CASSPHPDRGRETQYF	TGTGCCAGCAGCCCCCACCCCGACAGGGGCAGGGAGACCCAGTACTTC
NA	14	TRBD1	TRBV18	TRBJ2-7	CASSPETGGSEQYF	TGTGCCAGCTCACCAGAGACAGGGGGCTCGGAGCAGTACTTC
NA	12	TRBD1	TRBV12-5	TRBJ2-5	CASGTGGLAQYF	TGTGCTAGTGGTACAGGGGGTTTGGCCCAGTACTTC
few	13	NA	TRBV6-4	TRBJ2-2	CASSEFFTGELFF	TGTGCCAGCAGTGAGTTTTTTACCGGGGAGCTGTTTTTT
NA	12	NA	TRBV2	TRBJ2-3	CASRQDTDTQYF	TGTGCCAGCCGACAGGACACAGATACGCAGTATTTT
once	14	NA	TRBV11-2	TRBJ1-2	CASSFSALGGGYTF	TGTGCCAGCAGCTTCAGCGCCCTGGGAGGGGGCTACACCTTC
NA	16	TRBD2	TRBV27	TRBJ2-7	CASSPSGGPKTYEQYF	TGTGCCAGCAGTCCCTCGGGGGGACCTAAAACCTACGAGCAGTACTTC
NA	16	TRBD2	TRBV7-8	TRBJ2-7	CASSLGLAGGTYEQYF	TGTGCCAGCAGCTTGGGACTAGCGGGAGGGACCTACGAGCAGTACTTC
NA	14	NA	TRBV9	TRBJ2-3	CASRRTDGSDTQYF	TGTGCCAGTCGTCGGACAGACGGGTCGGATACGCAGTATTTT
NA	15	NA	TRBV7-3	TRBJ2-2	CASSLRDRDTGELFF	TGTGCCAGCAGCTTACGTGACAGAGACACCGGGGAGCTGTTTTTT
NA	14	NA	TRBV5-1	TRBJ2-4	CASSPTRGKNIQYF	TGCGCCAGCAGCCCGACCCGGGGCAAAAACATTCAGTACTTC
NA	15	TRBD1	TRBV2	TRBJ1-3	CASGRQGNSGNTIYF	TGTGCCAGCGGGCGACAGGGAAACTCTGGAAACACCATATATTTT
NA	15	NA	TRBV25-1	TRBJ1-3	CASSEWRGSGNTIYF	TGTGCCAGCAGTGAATGGAGAGGGTCAGGAAACACCATATATTTT
NA	12	NA	TRBV14	TRBJ1-1	CASSQDTLGAFF	TGTGCCAGCAGCCAAGACACCTTGGGAGCTTTCTTT
NA	12	NA	TRBV14	TRBJ1-2	CASSHQEGGGTF	TGTGCCAGCAGCCATCAAGAGGGTGGCGGCACCTTC